This T cell receptor (beta chain) was recovered during a study of blood T cell repertoires in COVID-19. The CDR3 sequence is 15 residues long. CDR1 and CDR2 from the germline V gene are MNHEY and SVGAGI. The V segment lost 6 bases and the J segment 2 bases; nucleotides outside the gene matches: 7. Everyone who took part was about 18 to 90 years old, and they came from about 25 US areas. Clinical history as reported by participants underpinned cohort assignment. All recovered Cohort 3 donors got two negative PCRs, got clearance, or saw symptom resolution. In the study's own analysis: Reference gene primer amplification yielded estimated nucleated cell counts. Assay: immunoSEQ multiplex PCR; the TCRdb copy retains only in-frame clones and omits some. V and J calls and clone size are as listed in that table; D and trimming were resolved from the DNA. The sample shows 180,000 or so clones, roughly 87% of them seen only once.

Sequencing was performed on PBMCs or T cells enriched from blood (not recorded which). This receptor was identified in a man in his fifties who had recovered from COVID-19. V and J are TRBV6-5 and TRBJ2-1; 7 bases line up with TRBD1. Here the CDR3 reads CASSRLQGAYNEQFF. The CDR3 DNA reads TGTGCCAGCAGCCGACTCCAGGGGGCCTACAATGAGCAGTTCTTC.